A single count supports the clone carrying this T cell receptor beta chain. After removal of 8 bases from V and 2 bases from J, the junction contained 15 bases not matched to a gene. The length of the CDR3 is 16 residues. Per the germline V gene, CDR1 is DFQATT and CDR2 is SNEGSKA (reference sequence). This entry is derived from a study of blood T cells in healthy people across ages. A sample-barcoded 5' primer and a J-beta primer mix were used in a second PCR of roughly 6 to 12 cycles. MiXCR was run by TCRdb on the 5' RACE reads, yielding one entry per CDR3 protein. The sample has hundreds of thousands of distinct CDR3 sequences, more than 45% seen once; the top ten hold 20% to 25%.

This receptor was obtained from a young man in good health. This sequence joins TRBV20-1 and TRBJ2-3, with 8 bases aligning to TRBD2. Sequencing input: blood. The CDR3 DNA is TGCAGTTCTCGGCGCGGGGGGCCCGCTGCCACAGATACGCAGTATTTT. Its translation: CSSRRGGPAATDTQYF.